This TCR beta chain was sequenced in a study of cytomegalovirus exposure and HLA in healthy donors. V lost 5 bases and J 1 base, leaving 10 bases between the germline ends. Per germline, CDR1 SGHTA and CDR2 FQGTGA. The CDR3 loop spans 14 amino acids. This clone was picked up a small number of times. The study ran its PCR with 60 Vbeta and 13 Jbeta primers. Sequencing was performed with immunoSEQ multiplex PCR; in TCRdb, only in-frame clones are kept and a portion is missing. Among 200,000 or so clones, roughly 87% were seen once, and the ten largest hold around 0.21%. The sample was PBMCs. The receptor's source is a girl in the first two years of life in good health and CMV-seronegative. The V call is TRBV7-3, the J call TRBJ2-3, with D maybe TRBD1 (5 bases). The CDR3 sequence: CASSPLGGTDTQYF. As DNA, the CDR3 is TGTGCCAGCAGCCCGCTAGGGGGCACAGATACGCAGTATTTT.